This TCR beta chain was captured by sequencing in a study of STAT5B mutations in CD4+ large granular lymphocyte leukemia. General study results and limits: Patient CD4-sorted repertoires stayed more clonal than healthy ones after leukemic-clone removal. Compared with healthy controls (2/35), patient top clones favored TRBV06 (8/27).

This clone was picked up a small number of times. The antigen is undetermined. This CDR3 is built from 12 residues. Germline CDR1 SNHLY, CDR2 FYNNEI. Trimming stripped 5 bases from V and 7 bases from J, with 8 bases between. Data came from immunoSEQ multiplex PCR; TCRdb stores just in-frame clones and leaves some out. This table holds around 30,000 clones, about 76% found once. Controls came from buffy coats of healthy blood donors. The chain joins TRBV2 to TRBJ2-2; no reliable D call. The sample comprised CD4+ T cells from blood buffy coats. The receptor was isolated from a human donor in good health. CDR3 nucleotide sequence: TGTGCCAGCAGTACACAGTACGGGGAGCTGTTTTTT. Translation gives CASSTQYGELFF.